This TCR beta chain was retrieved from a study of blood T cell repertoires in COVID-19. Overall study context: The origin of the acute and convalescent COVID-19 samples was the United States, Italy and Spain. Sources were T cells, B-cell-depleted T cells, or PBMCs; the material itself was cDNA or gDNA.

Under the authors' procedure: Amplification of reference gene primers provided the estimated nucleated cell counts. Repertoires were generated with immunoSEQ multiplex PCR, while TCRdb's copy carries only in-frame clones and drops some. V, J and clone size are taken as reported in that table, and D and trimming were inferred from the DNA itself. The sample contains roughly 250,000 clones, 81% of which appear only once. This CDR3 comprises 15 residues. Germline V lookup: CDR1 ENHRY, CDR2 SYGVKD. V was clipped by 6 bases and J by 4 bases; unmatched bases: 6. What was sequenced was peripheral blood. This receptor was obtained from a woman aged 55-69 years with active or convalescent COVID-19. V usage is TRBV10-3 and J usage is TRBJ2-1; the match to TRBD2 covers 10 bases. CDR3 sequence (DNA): TGTGCCATCAGCGCACTAGCGGGGAGTTACAATGAGCAGTTCTTC. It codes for CAISALAGSYNEQFF.